These 20 T cell receptor beta chains came from one sample sequenced in a study of response to subunit inactivated influenza vaccine. In TCRdb, the RT-PCR reads were re-called with MiXCR into one record per CDR3 protein. The sample contains about 570,000 distinct CDR3 sequences, approximately 11% of which appear only once. Another study also made use of these data, one on T cells expressing NK-cell markers. As that study records: As the method of synthesis, 5'RACE template switching with UMIs yielded TCR beta cDNA.

Here the sequenced sample was PBMCs from blood, taken on the day of vaccination. These receptors all come from a man aged 50 to 60 who received an inactivated influenza vaccine.

There are many counts of this clonotype. The V gene is TRBV5-1, the J gene TRBJ2-3; either TRBD1 or TRBD2 may fit D (5 bases each). This CDR3 is built from 15 residues. Germline V gene lookup returns CDR1 SGHRS and CDR2 YFSETQ. V lost 3 bases, J lost 10 bases, and 21 bases lay in between. Written as DNA, the CDR3 is TGCGCCAGCAGCTCCGGGACCGACTTGGTATTGGCGCAGTATTTT. This gives the protein CASSSGTDLVLAQYF.

V gene TRBV30 combines with J gene TRBJ1-5; tentative D call: TRBD1 (6 bases). Germline CDR1 and CDR2: GTSNPN and SVGIG (reference sequence). Trimming shortened V by 5 bases and J by 2 bases, and 16 bases separated the two germline ends. The length of the CDR3 is 15 residues. CDR3 in amino acids: CAWDKQGKGNQPQHF. The CDR3 DNA sequence: TGTGCCTGGGATAAACAGGGAAAGGGCAATCAGCCCCAGCATTTT.

This clonotype has more than one count but fewer than ten. CDR3 in amino acids: CAAGDREGDTQYF. The CDR3 bases are TGTGCCGCGGGGGACAGGGAGGGAGATACGCAGTATTTT. The chain has TRBV10-3 and TRBJ2-3; TRBD1 matches 9 bases. J lost 5 bases, V lost 11 bases, and 8 bases had no gene match. This CDR3 has 13 residues. In germline, CDR1 is ENHRY, CDR2 SYGVKD.

This clonotype came up a few times. This chain joins TRBV10-3 and TRBJ2-1, with 7 bases matching TRBD1. Trimming removed 3 bases from V and 2 bases from J; junction bases left unmatched: 1. In germline, CDR1 is ENHRY, CDR2 SYGVKD. This CDR3 has 14 amino acids. Here the CDR3 DNA reads TGTGCCATCAGTGAACAGGGGACCTACAATGAGCAGTTCTTC. This translates into CAISEQGTYNEQFF.

The chain is built from TRBV29-1 and TRBJ1-1, with 7 nucleotides matching TRBD1. Per germline, CDR1 SQVTM and CDR2 ANQGSEA. This CDR3 is built from 14 residues. Trimming cost V 7 bases and J 5 bases; bases outside gene matches: 13. The CDR3 protein is CSARVRTGGTEAFF. DNA for the CDR3: TGCAGCGCCCGAGTCCGGACAGGTGGGACTGAAGCTTTCTTT.

This clonotype turned up a few times. The V call is TRBV9, the J call TRBJ2-1, with D perhaps matching TRBD2 (6 bases). This CDR3 comprises 16 residues. Trimming removed 0 bases at V and 5 bases at J, with 15 bases between. Germline V gives CDR1 SGDLS, CDR2 YYNGEE. The CDR3 nucleotides are TGTGCCAGCAGCGTAGACGGGAGCGTTTTCCACAATGAGCAGTTCTTC. Protein product: CASSVDGSVFHNEQFF.

This clonotype has a handful of counts. This chain uses TRBV20-1 with TRBJ2-3; 7 bases align to TRBD1. Germline CDR1 is DFQATT and CDR2 is SNEGSKA (reference sequence). The CDR3 runs 18 residues. The chain's CDR3 is CRTGGFGDRLFGGDTQYF. The CDR3 region has the DNA TGCAGGACCGGTGGGTTCGGGGACAGACTCTTTGGCGGAGATACGCAGTATTTT.

This clonotype was recorded a few times. Mismatch with germline at one junction end may stem from a read error. V is TRBV5-1 and J is TRBJ2-3, with 8 bases matching TRBD1. Per the germline V gene, CDR1 is SGHRS and CDR2 is YFSETQ. The CDR3 has 15 residues. The CDR3, as DNA: TGCGCCAGCAGATTGGACAGGGCTAGGACAGATACGCAGTATTTT. This translates into CASRLDRARTDTQYF.

The chain links TRBV5-1 to TRBJ2-3, with 8 bases lining up with TRBD1. Unmatched junction bases numbered 3, after V lost 6 bases and J lost 3 bases. Germline V CDR1 and CDR2: SGHRS, YFSETQ. The CDR3 runs to 13 residues. The DNA of the CDR3 is TGCGCCAGCACAGGGGGCGGAACAGATACGCAGTATTTT. Translated: CASTGGGTDTQYF.

The chain employs TRBV12-3 or TRBV12-4 and TRBJ2-7; D is possibly TRBD1 (5 bases). CDR3 length equals 15 residues. The V end lost 4 bases, the J end lost 1 base, and 14 bases lay between the germline ends. The DNA of the CDR3 is TGTGCCAGCAGTTCCCCCCCAGGGCGATCCTACGAGCAGTACTTC. It translates to CASSSPPGRSYEQYF.

This clonotype showed up many times. The V call is TRBV7-9, the J call TRBJ2-1, with D unresolved. The V end lost 5 bases, the J end lost 0 bases, and 14 bases lay between the germline ends. This CDR3 region has 16 residues. The germline CDR1 and CDR2 sequences are SEHNR and FQNEAQ (reference sequence). CDR3 coding DNA: TGTGCCAGCAGCCCTCCCGCGCTTATCTCCTACAATGAGCAGTTCTTC. As protein: CASSPPALISYNEQFF. Combining the CDR3 with reference TRBV7-9 and TRBJ2-1 gives the whole variable domain DTGVSQNPRHKITKRGQNVTFRCDPISEHNRLYWYRQTLGQGPEFLTYFQNEAQLEKSRLLSDRFSAERPKGSFSTLEIQRTEQGDSAMYLCASSPPALISYNEQFFGPGTRLTVL.

The J gene is TRBJ2-7, the V gene TRBV28; D call uncertain. V gave up 10 bases and J gave up 3 bases, with 7 bases separating them. Germline V CDR1 and CDR2: MDHEN, SYDVKM. The CDR3 extends over 10 amino acids. Here the CDR3 DNA reads TGTGCCATCCCGAGCTACGAGCAGTACTTC. Translation: CAIPSYEQYF.

This clonotype was counted between two and nine times. The J gene is TRBJ2-3, the V gene TRBV10-3; D perhaps matches TRBD2 (5 bases). CDR3 length: 15 residues. Trimming shortened V by 3 bases and J by 3 bases, and 13 bases separated the two germline ends. CDR1 is ENHRY and CDR2 is SYGVKD in the germline V gene. The CDR3, as DNA: TGTGCCATCAGTGATGTCGGGATCTCGACAGATACGCAGTATTTT. This translates into CAISDVGISTDTQYF.

The V call is TRBV12-3 or TRBV12-4, the J call TRBJ1-1; D unresolved. The length of the CDR3 is 11 residues. Deletions cut 2 bases from V and 8 bases from J, with 6 bases between. The CDR3 here is CASSLSREAFF. The CDR3 nucleotides read TGTGCCAGCAGTTTATCCAGAGAAGCTTTCTTT.

This clonotype was recorded a few times. This chain connects TRBV3-1 to TRBJ2-7; D could derive from TRBD1 or TRBD2 (6 bases each). The germline V gene encodes CDR1 LGHDT and CDR2 YNNKEL (reference sequence). V was pared by 3 bases and J by 5 bases, with 14 bases between. This CDR3 is built from 14 residues. The CDR3 loop is CASSQGGSLHEQYF. CDR3 nucleotide sequence: TGTGCCAGCAGCCAGGGGGGCAGTCTCCACGAGCAGTACTTC.

The genes are TRBV5-1 and TRBJ2-3, with 9 bases fitting TRBD2. Germline V gives CDR1 SGHRS, CDR2 YFSETQ. CDR3 length: 17 residues. The V gene end was trimmed by 4 bases and the J gene end by 4 bases; junction bases not matched to a gene: 13. The CDR3 DNA reads TGCGCCAGCAGCCCCGCTTATAGCGGGGGATTGCCAGATACGCAGTATTTT. The encoded protein is CASSPAYSGGLPDTQYF.

This clonotype appeared a few times. The gene calls are TRBV7-8 and TRBJ2-5; tentatively, D is TRBD1 (6 bases). The CDR3 has 18 residues. V was pared by 1 base and J by 14 bases, with 32 bases between. From germline, CDR1 is SGHVS and CDR2 FQNEAQ. As DNA, the CDR3 is TGTGCCAGCAGCTTAGTTCCCCAGTCCCAAAATTCCGGGACACCAATTTACTTC. It yields the protein CASSLVPQSQNSGTPIYF. Supplemented by reference TRBV7-8 and TRBJ2-5, the full variable domain reads GAGVSQSPRYKVAKRGQDVALRCDPISGHVSLFWYQQALGQGPEFLTYFQNEAQLDKSGLPSDRFFAERPEGSVSTLKIQRTQQEDSAVYLCASSLVPQSQNSGTPIYFGPGTRLLVL.

A few counts support this clonotype. V gene TRBV10-3 combines with J gene TRBJ2-3; TRBD2 aligns across 7 bases. This CDR3 spans 16 amino acids. The V gene end was trimmed by 0 bases and the J gene end by 5 bases; junction bases not matched to a gene: 8. Germline V gene sequence: CDR1 ENHRY, CDR2 SYGVKD. The CDR3 spells CAISESGGGPVDTQYF. CDR3 DNA: TGTGCCATCAGTGAGTCTGGGGGAGGGCCGGTAGATACGCAGTATTTT.

The V and J genes are TRBV28 and TRBJ1-1; 7 bases are shared with TRBD1. This CDR3 region has 13 residues. The V gene's germline CDR1 is MDHEN and CDR2 SYDVKM. The J segment lost 10 bases and the V segment lost 3 bases, leaving 8 bases of the junction unmatched. The CDR3 DNA reads TGTGCCAGCAGTTTTGTCCGAGACAGGGTAGCTTTCTTT. The encoded protein is CASSFVRDRVAFF.

This clonotype was seen a handful of times. V and J are TRBV28 and TRBJ2-2; no clear D gene. In germline, CDR1 is MDHEN, CDR2 SYDVKM. The CDR3 runs 15 residues. Trimming stripped 3 bases from V and 0 bases from J, with 8 bases between. The chain's CDR3 is CASSFGKPNTGELFF. DNA for the CDR3: TGTGCCAGCAGTTTCGGCAAACCGAACACCGGGGAGCTGTTTTTT. Drawing the rest from reference TRBV28 and TRBJ2-2, the complete variable domain is DVKVTQSSRYLVKRTGEKVFLECVQDMDHENMFWYRQDPGLGLRLIYFSYDVKMKEKGDIPEGYSVSREKKERFSLILESASTNQTSMYLCASSFGKPNTGELFFGEGSRLTVL.